The TCR beta chain described here comes from a study of blood T cells in healthy people across ages. Using a J-beta primer mix together with a sample-barcoded 5' primer, a second PCR was run for roughly 6 to 12 cycles. From the 5' RACE reads, TCRdb called clonotypes with MiXCR, one entry per CDR3 protein. This repertoire shows approximately 830,000 distinct CDR3 sequences, approximately 67% found once; its top ten account for roughly 26%. This CDR3 is built from 14 residues. The germline CDR1 and CDR2 sequences are SGHRS and YFSETQ. The J gene is TRBJ2-1, the V gene TRBV5-1; no clear D. The J call may be in error: the DNA end matches TRBJ2-7 better. Source material: blood. This clonotype was obtained from a man between 25 and 39 years old in good health. CDR3 DNA: TGCGCCAGCAGCTTGGAGGCGTCCTACAATGAGCAGTACTTC. This sequence encodes CASSLEASYNEQYF.